The 19 T cell receptor beta chains listed next were all sequenced from one sample in a study of T-cell memory formation after mild COVID-19. TCRdb ran MiXCR on the 5' RACE reads and lists one entry per CDR3 protein. The table records about 620,000 distinct CDR3 sequences, approximately 18% of them present only once. The sequenced material came from PBMCs or a T cell subset sorted from them (not recorded which). Receptors originate from an adult woman who had mild COVID-19 (a few samples of this study predate the infection). Cell type and time point are not known.

V is TRBV30 and J is TRBJ1-6, with D perhaps matching TRBD1 (5 bases). Per germline, CDR1 GTSNPN and CDR2 SVGIG (reference sequence). The CDR3 covers 16 residues. Between the trimmed V and J ends, which lost 4 bases and 9 bases, there was a span of 22 bases. CDR3 sequence reads: CAWTRFWDLQGSPLHF. The DNA of the CDR3 is TGTGCCTGGACACGTTTCTGGGACCTTCAGGGTTCACCCCTCCACTTT.

This clonotype was picked up one time. V is TRBV5-1 and J is TRBJ1-2; D gene unclear. V lost 0 bases and J 5 bases, leaving 14 bases between the germline ends. The CDR3 has 15 amino acids. The germline V gene has CDR1 SGHRS and CDR2 YFSETQ. The CDR3 protein is CASSLVGEVRYGYTF. DNA for the CDR3: TGCGCCAGCAGCTTGGTAGGTGAGGTGCGGTATGGCTACACCTTC.

The chain joins TRBV29-1 to TRBJ2-3; D is unresolved. V lost 3 bases and J 5 bases, leaving 3 bases between the germline ends. The CDR3 length is 10 residues. From germline, CDR1 is SQVTM and CDR2 ANQGSEA. CDR3 residues: CSVDRDTQYF. As DNA, the CDR3 is TGCAGCGTTGATCGAGATACGCAGTATTTT.

This clonotype has a handful of counts. V gene TRBV7-3 combines with J gene TRBJ1-1, with D perhaps TRBD1 (5 bases). This CDR3 spans 13 amino acids. Trimming removed 4 bases at V and 3 bases at J, with 9 bases between. Germline values: CDR1 SGHTA, CDR2 FQGTGA. CDR3: CASSSQGDTEAFF. CDR3 coding DNA: TGTGCCAGCAGCTCCCAGGGAGACACTGAAGCTTTCTTT.

This clonotype has more than one count but fewer than ten. The V call is TRBV20-1, the J call TRBJ2-7; D is unresolved. Germline lookup yields CDR1 DFQATT and CDR2 SNEGSKA (reference sequence). CDR3 length: 14 amino acids. V gave up 6 bases and J gave up 2 bases, with 17 bases separating them. DNA of the CDR3: TGCAGTGCCCCCATGTCCGGCGGACCCTACGAGCAGTACTTC. It encodes CSAPMSGGPYEQYF.

There are a few counts of this clonotype. This chain uses TRBV7-9 with TRBJ2-7; weak D call: TRBD1 (6 bases). This CDR3 comprises 17 residues. V lost 5 bases and J lost 3, with 23 bases in between. Looked up from germline, CDR1 is SEHNR and CDR2 is FQNEAQ (reference sequence). This CDR3 is CASSPAVERGNFYEQYF. The CDR3 DNA sequence: TGTGCCAGCAGCCCCGCCGTGGAAAGGGGGAACTTCTACGAGCAGTACTTC. Drawing the rest from reference TRBV7-9 and TRBJ2-7, the complete variable domain is DTGVSQNPRHKITKRGQNVTFRCDPISEHNRLYWYRQTLGQGPEFLTYFQNEAQLEKSRLLSDRFSAERPKGSFSTLEIQRTEQGDSAMYLCASSPAVERGNFYEQYFGPGTRLTVT.

This clonotype has more than one count but fewer than ten. This chain links TRBV18 with TRBJ1-1; 8 bases map to TRBD1. The CDR3 is 16 residues long. The ends lost 3 bases at V and 0 bases at J; junction bases unmatched: 6. The V gene's germline CDR1 is KGHSH and CDR2 LQKENI. The DNA of the CDR3 is TGTGCCAGCTCACCCGGACAGGGCATCATGAACACTGAAGCTTTCTTT. Its translation: CASSPGQGIMNTEAFF.

This clonotype showed up just once. The chain has TRBV7-2 and TRBJ1-2, with 8 bases fitting TRBD1. V gave up 0 bases and J gave up 8 bases; unmatched junction bases: 5. This CDR3 is 14 amino acids long. The germline V gene has CDR1 SGHTA and CDR2 FQGNSA. The CDR3 spells CASSLAQGEGGYTF. CDR3 nucleotides: TGTGCCAGCAGCTTAGCACAGGGGGAAGGAGGCTACACCTTC.

V gene TRBV5-1 combines with J gene TRBJ2-1; 11 bases fit TRBD1. This CDR3 comprises 16 residues. V lost 0 bases and J lost 6; bases outside the gene matches: 5. CDR1 is SGHRS, CDR2 YFSETQ, per germline. The CDR3 nucleotides read TGCGCCAGCAGCTTGGCCGGGACAGGGGGAGTCAATGAGCAGTTCTTC. Amino acid sequence: CASSLAGTGGVNEQFF.

This clonotype was picked up many times. The J gene is TRBJ2-5, the V gene TRBV5-1, with 8 bases identical to TRBD1. The junction had 11 bases not matched to a gene; V was cut back by 4 bases and J by 3 bases. This CDR3 has 16 amino acids. Germline assignment: CDR1 SGHRS and CDR2 YFSETQ. The CDR3 DNA reads as TGCGCCAGCAGCCCGTCAGGGGGCGTAAGGAAAGAGACCCAGTACTTC. It yields the protein CASSPSGGVRKETQYF.

The chain employs TRBV7-2 and TRBJ2-7; 8 positions agree with TRBD2. The V segment lost 5 bases and the J segment 2 bases; nucleotides outside the gene matches: 5. Germline CDR1 SGHTA, CDR2 FQGNSA. CDR3 size: 14 residues. The CDR3 is CASSPVAGTYEQYF. CDR3 nucleotide sequence: TGTGCCAGCAGCCCCGTAGCGGGGACCTACGAGCAGTACTTC.

V is TRBV20-1 and J is TRBJ2-7; no clear D. The CDR3 has 12 amino acids. V was pared by 1 base and J by 4 bases, with 8 bases between. CDR1 is DFQATT and CDR2 is SNEGSKA in the germline V gene (reference sequence). In DNA, the CDR3 is TGCAGTGCTAGAGGGGCTTATTACGAGCAGTACTTC. Its translation is CSARGAYYEQYF.

The chain has TRBV24-1 and TRBJ2-7; 12 positions match TRBD2. The V and J ends lost 4 bases and 3 bases, in that order; junction bases with no gene match: 3. Looked up from germline, CDR1 is KGHDR and CDR2 is SFDVKD. The length of the CDR3 is 15 residues. The CDR3 region has the DNA TGTGCCACCAGTGACCGGACTAGCGGGAACTACGAGCAGTACTTC. Encoded protein: CATSDRTSGNYEQYF.

The chain uses TRBV2 and TRBJ2-1, with TRBD2 matching 8 bases. CDR1 is SNHLY and CDR2 is FYNNEI in the germline V gene. The CDR3 is made up of 13 amino acids. This CDR3 is CAEKAGELYEQFF. CDR3 sequence (DNA): TGTGCAGAGAAAGCGGGAGAATTATATGAGCAGTTCTTC.

The chain links TRBV15 to TRBJ2-7; TRBD2 matches 7 bases. Looked up from germline, CDR1 is LNHNV and CDR2 is YYDKDF (reference sequence). J lost 5 bases, V lost 8 bases, and 9 bases had no gene match. The CDR3 totals 13 residues. The DNA for the CDR3 is TGTGCCACCCGGCGGGAGAATTGGAACGAGCAGTACTTC. This encodes CATRRENWNEQYF.

The chain couples TRBV15 to TRBJ1-1; unclear D gene. CDR1 and CDR2 from the germline V gene are LNHNV and YYDKDF (reference sequence). V was cut by 3 bases and J by 2 bases, with 16 bases left in between. The CDR3 is 16 residues long. The chain's CDR3 is CATSSERLGLNTEAFF. The CDR3 DNA follows: TGTGCCACCAGCAGCGAGAGACTAGGGCTCAACACTGAAGCTTTCTTT. The full variable domain, with the rest looked up from reference TRBV15 and TRBJ1-1, is DAMVIQNPRYQVTQFGKPVTLSCSQTLNHNVMYWYQQKSSQAPKLLFHYYDKDFNNEADTPDNFQSRRPNTSFCFLDIRSPGLGDTAMYLCATSSERLGLNTEAFFGQGTRLTVV.

At least ten counts were recorded for this clonotype. This chain connects TRBV6-2 or TRBV6-3 to TRBJ2-7, with D unresolved. The CDR3 runs 13 residues. V lost 2 bases to trimming and J lost 3 bases, with 8 bases between them. The V gene's germline CDR1 is MNHEY and CDR2 SVGEGT. The DNA for the CDR3 is TGTGCCAGCAGTTACCGGGCTAGCTACGAGCAGTACTTC. It yields the protein CASSYRASYEQYF.

This clonotype came up a few times. V usage is TRBV7-2 and J usage is TRBJ2-1; 8 nucleotides align to TRBD2. This CDR3 contains 18 residues. Looked up from germline, CDR1 is SGHTA and CDR2 is FQGNSA. Germline trimming cut 1 base from V and 7 bases from J; bases unmatched to any gene: 15. The CDR3 protein is CASSLESLQAGTSNEQFF. Here the CDR3 DNA reads TGTGCCAGCAGCTTAGAAAGCCTGCAGGCAGGGACTAGTAATGAGCAGTTCTTC.

The chain links TRBV18 to TRBJ2-5; D possibly corresponds to TRBD1 (5 bases). V lost 3 bases and J 4 bases, leaving 18 bases between the germline ends. This CDR3 is built from 16 residues. The germline V gene encodes CDR1 KGHSH and CDR2 LQKENI. CDR3 nucleotide sequence: TGTGCCAGCTCACCCTCAGGGTCCTCTTTCGGAGAGACCCAGTACTTC. Translating it yields CASSPSGSSFGETQYF.